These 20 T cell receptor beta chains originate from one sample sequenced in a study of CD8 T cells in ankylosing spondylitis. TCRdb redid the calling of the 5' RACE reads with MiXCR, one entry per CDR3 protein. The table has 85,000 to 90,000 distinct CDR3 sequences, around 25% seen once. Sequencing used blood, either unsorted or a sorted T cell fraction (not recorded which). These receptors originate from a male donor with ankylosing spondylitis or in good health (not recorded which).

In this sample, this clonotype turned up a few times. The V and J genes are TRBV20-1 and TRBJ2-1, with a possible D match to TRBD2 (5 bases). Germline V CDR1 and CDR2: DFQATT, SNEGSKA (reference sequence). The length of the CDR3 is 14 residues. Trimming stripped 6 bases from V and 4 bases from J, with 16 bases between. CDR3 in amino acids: CSAEGERLYNEQFF. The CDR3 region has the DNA TGCAGTGCCGAGGGAGAACGGCTTTACAATGAGCAGTTCTTC.

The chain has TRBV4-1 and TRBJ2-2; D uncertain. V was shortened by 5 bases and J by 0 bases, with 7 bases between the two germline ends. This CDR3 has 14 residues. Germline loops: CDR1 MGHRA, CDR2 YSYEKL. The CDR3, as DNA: TGCGCCAGCAGCTCGGACGCGAACACCGGGGAGCTGTTTTTT. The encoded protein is CASSSDANTGELFF.

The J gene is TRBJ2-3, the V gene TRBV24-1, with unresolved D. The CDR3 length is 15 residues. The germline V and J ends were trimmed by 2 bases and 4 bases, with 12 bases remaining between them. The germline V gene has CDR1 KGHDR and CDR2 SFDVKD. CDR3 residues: CATSDSRKAPDTQYF. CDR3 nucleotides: TGTGCCACCAGTGATTCAAGAAAAGCCCCAGATACGCAGTATTTT.

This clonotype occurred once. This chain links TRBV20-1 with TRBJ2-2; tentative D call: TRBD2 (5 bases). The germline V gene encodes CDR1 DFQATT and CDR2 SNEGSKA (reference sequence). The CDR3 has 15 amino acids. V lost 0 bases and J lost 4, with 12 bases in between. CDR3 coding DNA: TGCAGTGCTAGAGACGTGGGAGCTCCCACCGGGGAGCTGTTTTTT. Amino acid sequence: CSARDVGAPTGELFF.

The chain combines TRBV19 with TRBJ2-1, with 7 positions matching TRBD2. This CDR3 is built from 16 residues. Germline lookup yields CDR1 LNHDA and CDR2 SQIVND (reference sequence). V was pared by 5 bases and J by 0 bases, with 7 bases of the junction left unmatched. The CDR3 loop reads CASSHKSGDSYNEQFF. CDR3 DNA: TGTGCCAGTAGTCATAAGAGCGGGGACTCCTACAATGAGCAGTTCTTC.

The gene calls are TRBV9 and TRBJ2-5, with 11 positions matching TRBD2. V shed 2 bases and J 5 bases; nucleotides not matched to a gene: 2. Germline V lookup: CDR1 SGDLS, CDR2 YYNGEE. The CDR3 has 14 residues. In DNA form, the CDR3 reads TGTGCCAGCAGCGTCTCTAGCGGGGGGGAGACCCAGTACTTC. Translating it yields CASSVSSGGETQYF.

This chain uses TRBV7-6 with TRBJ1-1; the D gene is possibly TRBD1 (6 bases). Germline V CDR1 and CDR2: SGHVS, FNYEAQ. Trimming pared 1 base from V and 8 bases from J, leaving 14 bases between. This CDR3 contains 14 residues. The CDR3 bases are TGTGCCAGCAGCTTAGAAGGGGGGGCAGACGAAGCTTTCTTT. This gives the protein CASSLEGGADEAFF.

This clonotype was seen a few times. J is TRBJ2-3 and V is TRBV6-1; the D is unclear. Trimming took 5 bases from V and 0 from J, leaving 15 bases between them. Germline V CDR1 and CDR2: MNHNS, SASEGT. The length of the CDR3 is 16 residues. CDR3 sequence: CASSLLGGLSTDTQYF. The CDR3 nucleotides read TGTGCCAGCAGTCTTCTAGGTGGATTAAGCACAGATACGCAGTATTTT.

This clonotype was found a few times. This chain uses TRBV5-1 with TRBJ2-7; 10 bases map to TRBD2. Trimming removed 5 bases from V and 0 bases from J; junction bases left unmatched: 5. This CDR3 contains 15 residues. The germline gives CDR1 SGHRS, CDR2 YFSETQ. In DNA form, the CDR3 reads TGCGCCAGCAGTCGGCTAGCGGGAGCCTCCTACGAGCAGTACTTC. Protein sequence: CASSRLAGASYEQYF.

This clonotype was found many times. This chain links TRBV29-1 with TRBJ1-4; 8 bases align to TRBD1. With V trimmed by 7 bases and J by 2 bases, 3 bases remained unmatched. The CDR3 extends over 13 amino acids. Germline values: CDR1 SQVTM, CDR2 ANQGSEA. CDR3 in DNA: TGCAGCGCGCAGGGGGCGACTAATGAAAAACTGTTTTTT. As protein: CSAQGATNEKLFF.

CDR3 nucleotides: TGTGCCAGCAGCTTCGGGGGGGCCCATGAGCAGTTCTTC. It translates to CASSFGGAHEQFF. The V call is TRBV7-9, the J call TRBJ2-1; 8 nucleotides align to TRBD2. CDR1 is SEHNR and CDR2 is FQNEAQ in the germline V gene (reference sequence). The CDR3 is made up of 13 amino acids. J was trimmed by 8 bases and V by 3 bases; bases with no gene match: 3.

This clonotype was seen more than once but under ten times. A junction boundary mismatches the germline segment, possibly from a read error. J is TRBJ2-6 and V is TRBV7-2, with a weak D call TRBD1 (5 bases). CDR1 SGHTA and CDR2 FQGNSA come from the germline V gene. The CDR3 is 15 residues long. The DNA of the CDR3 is TGTGCCAGCAGCTTCACCTCCTCTGGGGCCAACGGCCTGACTTTC. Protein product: CASSFTSSGANGLTF.

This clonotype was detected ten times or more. DNA for the CDR3: TGTGCCAGCAGCCGGACAGATAGCAATCAGCCCCAGCATTTT. This sequence encodes CASSRTDSNQPQHF. This chain uses TRBV7-9 with TRBJ1-5; maybe TRBD1 (6 bases). Germline values: CDR1 SEHNR, CDR2 FQNEAQ (reference sequence). The CDR3 length is 14 residues. Trimming stripped 5 bases from V and 0 bases from J, with 8 bases between. The full variable domain, rest sourced from reference TRBV7-9 and TRBJ1-5, is DTGVSQNPRHKITKRGQNVTFRCDPISEHNRLYWYRQTLGQGPEFLTYFQNEAQLEKSRLLSDRFSAERPKGSFSTLEIQRTEQGDSAMYLCASSRTDSNQPQHFGDGTRLSIL.

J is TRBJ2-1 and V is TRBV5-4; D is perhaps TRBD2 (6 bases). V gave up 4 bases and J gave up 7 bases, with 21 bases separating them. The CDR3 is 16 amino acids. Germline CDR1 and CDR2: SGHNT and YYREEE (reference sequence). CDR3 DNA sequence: TGTGCCAGCAGCGACAAAAGAGAGGGACTCGGAAATGAGCAGTTCTTC. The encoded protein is CASSDKREGLGNEQFF. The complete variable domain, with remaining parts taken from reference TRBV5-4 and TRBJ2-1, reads ETGVTQSPTHLIKTRGQQVTLRCSSQSGHNTVSWYQQALGQGPQFIFQYYREEENGRGNFPPRFSGLQFPNYSSELNVNALELDDSALYLCASSDKREGLGNEQFFGPGTRLTVL.

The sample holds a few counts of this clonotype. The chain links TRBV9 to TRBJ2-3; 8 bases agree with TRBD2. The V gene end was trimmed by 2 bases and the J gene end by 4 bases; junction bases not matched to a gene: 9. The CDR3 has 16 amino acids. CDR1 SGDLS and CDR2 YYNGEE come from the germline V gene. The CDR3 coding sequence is TGTGCCAGCAGCGTCGGGGGTAGCGGGATGGCAGATACGCAGTATTTT. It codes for CASSVGGSGMADTQYF.

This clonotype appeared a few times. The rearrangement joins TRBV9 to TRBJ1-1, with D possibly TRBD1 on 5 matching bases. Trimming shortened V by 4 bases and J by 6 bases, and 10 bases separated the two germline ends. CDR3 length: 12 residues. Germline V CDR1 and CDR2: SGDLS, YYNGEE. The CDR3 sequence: CASSPWGAEAFF. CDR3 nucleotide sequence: TGTGCCAGCAGCCCCTGGGGGGCTGAAGCTTTCTTT.

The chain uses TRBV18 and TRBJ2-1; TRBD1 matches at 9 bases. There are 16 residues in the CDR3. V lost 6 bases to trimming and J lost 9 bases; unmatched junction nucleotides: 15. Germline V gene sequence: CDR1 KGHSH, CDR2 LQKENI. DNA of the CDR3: TGTGCCAGCTCCCTAAACGGGCCAGAGACAGGGGGTGAGCAGTTCTTC. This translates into CASSLNGPETGGEQFF.

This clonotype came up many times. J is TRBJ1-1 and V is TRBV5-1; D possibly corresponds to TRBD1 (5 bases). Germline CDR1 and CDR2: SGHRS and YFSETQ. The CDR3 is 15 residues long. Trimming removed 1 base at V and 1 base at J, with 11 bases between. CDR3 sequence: CASSLWGSPNTEAFF. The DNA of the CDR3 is TGCGCCAGCAGCTTGTGGGGGTCACCGAACACTGAAGCTTTCTTT. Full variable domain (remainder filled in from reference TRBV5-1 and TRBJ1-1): KAGVTQTPRYLIKTRGQQVTLSCSPISGHRSVSWYQQTPGQGLQFLFEYFSETQRNKGNFPGRFSGRQFSNSRSEMNVSTLELGDSALYLCASSLWGSPNTEAFFGQGTRLTVV.

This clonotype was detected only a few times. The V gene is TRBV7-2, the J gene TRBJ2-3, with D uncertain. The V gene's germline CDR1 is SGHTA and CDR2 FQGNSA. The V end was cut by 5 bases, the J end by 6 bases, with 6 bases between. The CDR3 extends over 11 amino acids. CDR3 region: CASSPQDTQYF. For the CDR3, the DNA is TGTGCCAGCAGCCCCCAGGATACGCAGTATTTT.

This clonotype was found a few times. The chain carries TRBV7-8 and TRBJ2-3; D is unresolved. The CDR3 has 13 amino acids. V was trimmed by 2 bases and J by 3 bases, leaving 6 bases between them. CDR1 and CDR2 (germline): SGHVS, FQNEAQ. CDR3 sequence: CASSLSVTDTQYF. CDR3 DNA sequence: TGTGCCAGCAGCTTATCAGTGACAGATACGCAGTATTTT.